Presented here are 4 T cell receptor beta chains from one specimen sequenced in a study of T cell responses to AZD1222 COVID-19 vaccine. TCRdb's table, derived via immunoSEQ multiplex PCR, lists solely in-frame clones and lacks some. The data hold roughly 120,000 clones, with around 90% observed a single time. Here the sequenced sample was peripheral blood, taken on day 0 of AZD1222 vaccination. These receptors originate from an adult in good health.

For the CDR3, the DNA is TGTGCCAGCAGCCCCGAGGCGGATACGCAGTATTTT. Translated, it gives CASSPEADTQYF. This chain joins TRBV7-9 and TRBJ2-3; no definite D call. Trimming shortened V by 5 bases and J by 6 bases, and 9 bases separated the two germline ends. Germline V CDR1 and CDR2: SEHNR, FQNEAQ (reference sequence). This CDR3 is 12 amino acids long.

This chain connects TRBV30 to TRBJ1-3; no definite D call. The germline V gene has CDR1 GTSNPN and CDR2 SVGIG (reference sequence). The CDR3 has 13 amino acids. V dropped 4 bases and J dropped 0 bases, with 7 bases sitting between them. The CDR3 sequence is CAWTIYSGNTIYF. Written as DNA, the CDR3 is TGTGCCTGGACCATATACTCTGGAAACACCATATATTTT. Combining the CDR3 with reference TRBV30 and TRBJ1-3 gives the whole variable domain SQTIHQWPATLVQPVGSPLSLECTVEGTSNPNLYWYRQAAGRGLQLLFYSVGIGQISSEVPQNLSASRPQDRQFILSSKKLLLSDSGFYLCAWTIYSGNTIYFGEGSWLTVV.

The V and J genes are TRBV10-1 and TRBJ1-1; D call uncertain. This CDR3 comprises 13 residues. Germline V gene sequence: CDR1 WNHNN, CDR2 SYGVQD (reference sequence). V lost 3 bases and J 0 bases, leaving 5 bases between the germline ends. CDR3 sequence reads: CASSEGLNTEAFF. Written as DNA, the CDR3 is TGCGCCAGCAGTGAAGGCCTGAACACTGAAGCTTTCTTT.

The chain carries TRBV19 and TRBJ1-6; perhaps TRBD1 as D (6 bases). The germline gives CDR1 LNHDA, CDR2 SQIVND (reference sequence). This CDR3 region has 13 residues. V lost 8 bases and J lost 4, with 9 bases in between. The CDR3 DNA sequence: TGTGCCAGTTCACAGGGATATAATTCACCCCTCCACTTT. Translated, it gives CASSQGYNSPLHF.